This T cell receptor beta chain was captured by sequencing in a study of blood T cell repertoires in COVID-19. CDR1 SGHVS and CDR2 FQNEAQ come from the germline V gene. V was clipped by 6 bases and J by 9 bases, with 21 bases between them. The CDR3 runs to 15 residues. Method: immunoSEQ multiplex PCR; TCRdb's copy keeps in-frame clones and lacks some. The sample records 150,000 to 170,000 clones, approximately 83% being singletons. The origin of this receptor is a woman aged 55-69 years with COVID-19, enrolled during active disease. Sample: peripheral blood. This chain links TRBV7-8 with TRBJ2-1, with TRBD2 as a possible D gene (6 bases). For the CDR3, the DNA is TGTGCCAGCAGTCACCCGGGACTCCCTGTGGTTGAGCAGTTCTTC. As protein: CASSHPGLPVVEQFF.